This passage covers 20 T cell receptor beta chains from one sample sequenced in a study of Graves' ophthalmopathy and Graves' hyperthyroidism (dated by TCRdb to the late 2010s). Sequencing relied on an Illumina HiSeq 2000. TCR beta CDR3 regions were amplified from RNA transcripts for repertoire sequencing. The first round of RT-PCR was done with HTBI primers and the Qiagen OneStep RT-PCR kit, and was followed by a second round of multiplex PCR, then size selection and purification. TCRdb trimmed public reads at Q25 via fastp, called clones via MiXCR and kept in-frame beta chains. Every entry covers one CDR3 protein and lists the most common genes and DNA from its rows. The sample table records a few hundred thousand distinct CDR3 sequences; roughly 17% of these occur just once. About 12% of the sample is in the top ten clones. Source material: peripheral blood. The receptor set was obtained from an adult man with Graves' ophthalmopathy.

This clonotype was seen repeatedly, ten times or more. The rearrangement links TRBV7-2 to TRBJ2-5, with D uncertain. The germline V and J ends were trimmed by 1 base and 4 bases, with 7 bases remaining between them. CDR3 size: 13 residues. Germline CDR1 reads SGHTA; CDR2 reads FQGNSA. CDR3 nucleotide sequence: TGTGCCAGCAGCTTAGGAGCATCAGAGACCCAGTACTTC. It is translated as CASSLGASETQYF.

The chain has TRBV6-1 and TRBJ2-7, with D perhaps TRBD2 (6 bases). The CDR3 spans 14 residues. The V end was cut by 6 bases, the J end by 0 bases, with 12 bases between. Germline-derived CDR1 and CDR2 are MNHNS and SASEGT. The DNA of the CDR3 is TGTGCCAGCAGGAATCGGCGGGACTCCTACGAGCAGTACTTC. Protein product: CASRNRRDSYEQYF.

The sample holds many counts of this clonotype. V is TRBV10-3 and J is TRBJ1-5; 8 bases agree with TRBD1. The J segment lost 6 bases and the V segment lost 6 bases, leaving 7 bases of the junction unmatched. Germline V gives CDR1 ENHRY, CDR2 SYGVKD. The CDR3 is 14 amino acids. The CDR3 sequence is CAISATGVGQPQHF. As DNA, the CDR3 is TGTGCCATCAGCGCGACAGGGGTAGGTCAGCCCCAGCATTTT.

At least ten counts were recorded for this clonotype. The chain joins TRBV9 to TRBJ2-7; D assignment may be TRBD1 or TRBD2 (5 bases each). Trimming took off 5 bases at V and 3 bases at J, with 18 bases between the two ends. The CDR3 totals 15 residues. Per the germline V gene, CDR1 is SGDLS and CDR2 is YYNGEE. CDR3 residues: CASSKLGVGYYEQYF. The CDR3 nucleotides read TGTGCCAGCAGTAAATTGGGGGTCGGCTACTACGAGCAGTACTTC.

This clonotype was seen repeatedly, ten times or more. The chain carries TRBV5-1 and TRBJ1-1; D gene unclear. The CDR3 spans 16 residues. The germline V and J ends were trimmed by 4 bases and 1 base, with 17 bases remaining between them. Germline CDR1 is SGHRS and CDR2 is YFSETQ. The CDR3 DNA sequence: TGCGCCAGCAGCCCTTACACCTCGGGCGGGAACACTGAAGCTTTCTTT. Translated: CASSPYTSGGNTEAFF. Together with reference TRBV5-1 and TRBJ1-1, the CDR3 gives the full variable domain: KAGVTQTPRYLIKTRGQQVTLSCSPISGHRSVSWYQQTPGQGLQFLFEYFSETQRNKGNFPGRFSGRQFSNSRSEMNVSTLELGDSALYLCASSPYTSGGNTEAFFGQGTRLTVV.

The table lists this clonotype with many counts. CDR3 sequence reads: CASSPAGTGWNQPQHF. CDR3 nucleotides: TGTGCCAGCAGCCCCGCCGGGACAGGGTGGAATCAGCCCCAGCATTTT. V usage is TRBV6-2 or TRBV6-3 and J usage is TRBJ1-5; 9 nucleotides line up with TRBD1. CDR3 length equals 16 residues. The V gene end was trimmed by 6 bases and the J gene end by 4 bases; junction bases not matched to a gene: 10. In germline, CDR1 is MNHEY, CDR2 SVGEGT.

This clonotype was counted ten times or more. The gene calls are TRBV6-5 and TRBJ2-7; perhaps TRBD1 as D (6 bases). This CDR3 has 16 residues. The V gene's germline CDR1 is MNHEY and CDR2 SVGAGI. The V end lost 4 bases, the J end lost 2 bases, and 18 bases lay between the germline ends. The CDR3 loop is CASSSGARGNAYEQYF. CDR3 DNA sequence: TGTGCCAGCAGTTCCGGCGCCAGGGGAAACGCCTACGAGCAGTACTTC.

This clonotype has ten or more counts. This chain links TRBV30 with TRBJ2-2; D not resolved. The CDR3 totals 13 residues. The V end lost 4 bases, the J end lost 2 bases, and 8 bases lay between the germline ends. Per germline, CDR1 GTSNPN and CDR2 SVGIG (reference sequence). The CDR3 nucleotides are TGTGCCTGGACTTACTTTAACACCGGGGAGCTGTTTTTT. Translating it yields CAWTYFNTGELFF.

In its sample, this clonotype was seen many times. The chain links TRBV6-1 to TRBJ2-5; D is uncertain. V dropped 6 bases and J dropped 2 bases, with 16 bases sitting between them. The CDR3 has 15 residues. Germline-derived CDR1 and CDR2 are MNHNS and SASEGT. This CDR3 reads CASSRLVGPQETQYF. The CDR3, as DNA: TGTGCCAGCAGCCGCCTTGTGGGTCCTCAAGAGACCCAGTACTTC.

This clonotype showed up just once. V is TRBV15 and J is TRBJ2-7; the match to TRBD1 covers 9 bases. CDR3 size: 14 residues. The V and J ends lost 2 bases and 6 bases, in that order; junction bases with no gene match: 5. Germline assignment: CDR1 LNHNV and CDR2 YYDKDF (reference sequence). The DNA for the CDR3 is TGTGCCACCAGCAGATTTACAGGGGGCGGCGAGCAGTACTTC. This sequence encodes CATSRFTGGGEQYF.

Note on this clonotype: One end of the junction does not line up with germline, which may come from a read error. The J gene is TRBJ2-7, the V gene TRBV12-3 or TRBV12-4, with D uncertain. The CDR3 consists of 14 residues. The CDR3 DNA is TGTGCCAGCAGTTTCGTCAGCCTGGGTGGCGAGCAGTCCTTC. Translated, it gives CASSFVSLGGEQSF.

CDR3 sequence reads: CATSDRHYGYTF. The CDR3 DNA follows: TGTGCCACCAGTGATAGACACTATGGCTACACCTTC. The chain carries TRBV24-1 and TRBJ1-2; no clear D gene. Trimming removed 3 bases at V and 3 bases at J, with 4 bases between. CDR1 and CDR2 from the germline V gene are KGHDR and SFDVKD. This CDR3 is built from 12 residues.

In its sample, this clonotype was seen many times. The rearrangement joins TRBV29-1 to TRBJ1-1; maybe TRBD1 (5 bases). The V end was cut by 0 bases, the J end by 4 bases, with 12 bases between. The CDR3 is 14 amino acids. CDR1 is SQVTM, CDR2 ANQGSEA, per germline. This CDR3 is CSVEEVGAATEAFF. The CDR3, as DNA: TGCAGCGTTGAAGAGGTTGGGGCGGCCACTGAAGCTTTCTTT.

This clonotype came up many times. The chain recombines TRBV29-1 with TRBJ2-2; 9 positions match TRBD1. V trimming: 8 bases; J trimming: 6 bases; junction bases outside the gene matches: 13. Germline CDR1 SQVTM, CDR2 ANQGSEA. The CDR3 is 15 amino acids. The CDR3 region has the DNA TGCAGCCCTCAATGGGGACAGGGCGGCGCCGGGGAGCTGTTTTTT. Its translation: CSPQWGQGGAGELFF.

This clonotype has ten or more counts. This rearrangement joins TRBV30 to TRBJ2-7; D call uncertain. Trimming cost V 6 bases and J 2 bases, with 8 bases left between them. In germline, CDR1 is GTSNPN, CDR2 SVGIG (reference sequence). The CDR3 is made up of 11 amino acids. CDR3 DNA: TGTGCCTGCTCTACAACCTACGAGCAGTACTTC. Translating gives CACSTTYEQYF.

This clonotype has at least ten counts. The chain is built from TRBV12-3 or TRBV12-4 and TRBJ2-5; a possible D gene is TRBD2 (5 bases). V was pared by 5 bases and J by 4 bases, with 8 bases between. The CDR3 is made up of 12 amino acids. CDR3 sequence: CASSEEGETQYF. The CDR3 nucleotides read TGTGCCAGCAGTGAAGAGGGAGAGACCCAGTACTTC.

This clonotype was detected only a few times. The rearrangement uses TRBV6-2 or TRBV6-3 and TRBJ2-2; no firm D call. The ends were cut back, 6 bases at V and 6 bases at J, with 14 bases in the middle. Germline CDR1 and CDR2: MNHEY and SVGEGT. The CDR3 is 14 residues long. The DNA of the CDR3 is TGTGCCAGCAGCCCCTTTAGTCCCGCCGGGGAGCTGTTTTTT. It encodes CASSPFSPAGELFF.

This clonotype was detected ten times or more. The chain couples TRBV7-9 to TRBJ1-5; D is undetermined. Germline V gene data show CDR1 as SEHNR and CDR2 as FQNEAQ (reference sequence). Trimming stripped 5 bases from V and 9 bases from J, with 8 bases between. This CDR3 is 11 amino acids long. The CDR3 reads CASSSYRPQHF. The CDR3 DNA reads TGTGCCAGCAGCAGTTATAGGCCCCAGCATTTT.

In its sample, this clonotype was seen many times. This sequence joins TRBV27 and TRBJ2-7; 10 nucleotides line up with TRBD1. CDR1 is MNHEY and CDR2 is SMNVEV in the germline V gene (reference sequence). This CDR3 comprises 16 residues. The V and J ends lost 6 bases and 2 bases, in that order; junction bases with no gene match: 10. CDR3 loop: CASSSKGTGVTYEQYF. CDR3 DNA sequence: TGTGCCAGCAGCTCCAAGGGGACAGGGGTTACCTACGAGCAGTACTTC.

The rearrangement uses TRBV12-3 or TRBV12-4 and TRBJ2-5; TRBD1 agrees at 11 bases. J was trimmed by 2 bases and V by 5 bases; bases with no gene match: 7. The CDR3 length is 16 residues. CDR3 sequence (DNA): TGTGCCAGCAGTGGGGGGACAGGGGGAACTCAAGAGACCCAGTACTTC. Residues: CASSGGTGGTQETQYF.